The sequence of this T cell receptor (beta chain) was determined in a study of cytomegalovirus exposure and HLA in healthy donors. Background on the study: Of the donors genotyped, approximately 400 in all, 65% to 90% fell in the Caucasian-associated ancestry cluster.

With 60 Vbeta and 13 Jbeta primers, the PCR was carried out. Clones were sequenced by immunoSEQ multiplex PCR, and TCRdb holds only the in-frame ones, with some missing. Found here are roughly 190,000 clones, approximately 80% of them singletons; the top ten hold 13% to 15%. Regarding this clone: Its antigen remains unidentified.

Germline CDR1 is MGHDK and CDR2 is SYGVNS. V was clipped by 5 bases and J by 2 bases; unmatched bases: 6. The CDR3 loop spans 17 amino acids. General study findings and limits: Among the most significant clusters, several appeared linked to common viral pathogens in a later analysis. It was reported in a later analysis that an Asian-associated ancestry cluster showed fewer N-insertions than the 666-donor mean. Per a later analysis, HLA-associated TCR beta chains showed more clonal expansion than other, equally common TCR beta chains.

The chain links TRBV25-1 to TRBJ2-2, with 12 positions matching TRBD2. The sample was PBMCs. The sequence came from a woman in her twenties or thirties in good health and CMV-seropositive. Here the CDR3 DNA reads TGTGCCAGCAGTCCGAGCGGACTAGCGGGAAACACCGGGGAGCTGTTTTTT. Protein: CASSPSGLAGNTGELFF.